This TCR beta chain was sequenced during a study of blood T cell repertoires in COVID-19. Overall study: Sources were T cells, B-cell-depleted T cells, or PBMCs; the material itself was cDNA or gDNA.

CDR1 SNHLY and CDR2 FYNNEI come from the germline V gene. V was cut by 10 bases and J by 10 bases, with 17 bases left in between. The CDR3 loop spans 12 amino acids. In the original analysis: By means of reference gene primer amplification, nucleated cell counts were estimated. Only in-frame clones appear in the TCRdb table, and some are missing; sequencing was by immunoSEQ multiplex PCR. V and J calls and clone size come straight from that table; D and trimming were deduced from the DNA. The repertoire holds under 350,000 clones, with 75% to 90% as singletons. The recovered donors of Cohort 3 showed two negative PCRs, clearance, or symptom resolution.

The V gene is TRBV2, the J gene TRBJ2-1, with D possibly being TRBD2 (6 bases). The sequenced sample was PBMCs or T cells enriched from blood (not recorded which). The TCR was taken from a woman in her thirties or forties who had recovered from COVID-19. DNA of the CDR3: TGTGCCACAGGGCAGACTAGTCCGGAGCAGTTCTTC. Its translation is CATGQTSPEQFF.